This entry describes one T cell receptor (beta chain). This clonotype has just a few counts. Its antigen remains unidentified. The input lacks base qualities; no much larger clone sits a single base away. Library creation used 5' RACE. Data came from an Illumina HiSeq 2500. The second PCR ran for roughly 7 to 11 cycles and used a J-beta primer mix along with a sample-barcoded 5' primer. A template-switch 5' adaptor carrying 12 random nucleotides introduced a unique molecular identifier onto each TCR beta cDNA molecule. At least 2.5 million CDR3-containing paired-end reads were obtained from each sample. The Mint cDNA synthesis kit, primed by a TRBC-specific oligonucleotide, was used to synthesize first-strand cDNA from all RNA. Following uracil-DNA glycosylase treatment, all cDNA underwent a first 18-cycle PCR with the universal primers M1SS and BC2_uni_R. The authors' analysis ran thus. For normalization, 1 million high-quality reads, each with a distinct molecular identifier, were randomly selected from each sample. Instead of being binned into consensus sequences, reads with shared molecular identifiers were discarded. MiTCR, set to a Q25 quality threshold and the strictest error-elimination algorithm, was used for CDR3 identification, clonotype clustering and error correction. A nonparametric unseen species model with Euler transformation was used to estimate a lower bound on total TCR beta diversity. TCRdb cleaned the public reads at Q25 with fastp, built clones with MiXCR and kept in-frame beta chains. Each record represents a unique CDR3 protein, reported with the most common genes and DNA among its rows. Here the V and J calls rest on TCRdb's processing, not on the authors' analysis. For this sample the table gives hundreds of thousands of distinct CDR3 sequences, of which approximately 60% were detected only once. The ten largest clones represent 25% to 30% of the sample.

The CDR3 covers 14 residues, taking in both the cysteine and the phenylalanine. Just CDR3 DNA is preserved here, 42 bases in frame from base 1. In the germline V gene (reference sequence), CDR1 corresponds to DFQATT and CDR2 to SNEGSKA. A distance of 12 bases separates the germline ends of V and J, which lose 0 bases and 3 bases respectively. The source of the sample is a study of blood T cells in healthy people across ages (dated by TCRdb to the mid-2010s). A note on the overall study: Template switching captured roughly one uniquely barcoded TCR beta cDNA molecule per two T cells in model experiments. To track age-related changes in TCR beta repertoire diversity, the study relied on deep sequencing normalized with unique cDNA molecular identifiers. Using the same blood draw, the study looked at two additional independent replicas of 1 million unique cDNA reads for two donors, one aged 18 to 30 and the other aged 80 or older. Donors were grouped into four age groups: young (average approximately 15 years), middle-aged (roughly 38), aged (around 66) and long-lived (about 90). To avoid experimental bias, donors of different ages were randomly spread across the sequencing lanes.

The 40 or so donors, aged about 6 to 95 years, were systemically healthy Caucasian individuals from Russia. Roughly 11 milliliters of peripheral blood were drawn from each donor into EDTA-treated Vacutainer tubes. Ficoll-Paque density-gradient centrifugation was used to isolate PBMCs, with at least 6 million obtained per sample. Trizol reagent was used to extract total RNA from PBMCs, with at least 5.5 micrograms per sample. The percentages of naive CD45RAhigh/CD27high T cells were determined by flow cytometry on a PBMC aliquot from every donor. Results the study describes overall, beyond this receptor: Observed TCR beta diversity per million T cells fell roughly linearly with age, and a significant reduction was already apparent by age around 44. Because donor CMV infection status was unknown, age-related changes in expanded clonotypes were potentially confounded. Compared with the aged group, the long-lived group had more naive CD4+ T cells, fewer expanded clones and increased TCR diversity, a pattern suggesting age selection. Estimates of total diversity from one million sequenced T cells were regarded as lower bounds and underestimates. The percentage of naive T cells measured by flow cytometry correlated strongly with observed TCR beta diversity. Bulk unsorted PBMC profiling prevented conclusive comparison of naive and antigen-experienced compartments.

The receptor comes from a man aged 40-49 years in good health. The chain is made from TRBV20-1 and TRBJ2-7, with the D gene uncertain. Sequencing was done on a sample of blood. Here the CDR3 is given as CSARDPSAGYEQYF. At the DNA level, the sequence is TGCAGTGCTAGAGATCCCTCGGCTGGCTACGAGCAGTACTTC.